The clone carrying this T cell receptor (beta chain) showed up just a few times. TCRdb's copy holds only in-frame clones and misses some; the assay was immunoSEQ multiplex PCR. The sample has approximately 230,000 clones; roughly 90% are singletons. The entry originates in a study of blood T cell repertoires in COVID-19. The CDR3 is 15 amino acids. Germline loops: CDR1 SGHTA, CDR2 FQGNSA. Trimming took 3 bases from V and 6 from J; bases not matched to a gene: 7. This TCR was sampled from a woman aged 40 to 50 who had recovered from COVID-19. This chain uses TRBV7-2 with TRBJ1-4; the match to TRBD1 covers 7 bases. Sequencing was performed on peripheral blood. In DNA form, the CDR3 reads TGTGCCAGCAGCTTGGGGGTACAGGGGCATGAAAAACTGTTTTTT. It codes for CASSLGVQGHEKLFF.